The entry that follows covers one T cell receptor beta chain sequence. What it recognizes is unknown. The donors formed part of the approximately 130-subject validation cohort, distinct from the roughly 700-subject first cohort. CDR1 SNHLY and CDR2 FYNNEI come from the germline V gene. The germline V and J ends were trimmed by 6 bases and 1 base, with 12 bases remaining between them. The CDR3 runs 14 residues. Data came from immunoSEQ multiplex PCR; TCRdb stores just in-frame clones and leaves some out. The profile shows approximately 170,000 clones, roughly 89% of them singletons. The sample is drawn from a study of cytomegalovirus exposure and HLA in healthy donors. Study results and caveats: It was 164 TCR beta chains that were listed as cytomegalovirus-associated. The tendency of first-cohort TCR clusters to co-occur in the roughly 130 validation repertoires emerged from a later analysis.

The specimen sequenced was PBMCs. This sequence originates from a woman aged 18-29 years in good health and CMV-seropositive. The gene calls are TRBV2 and TRBJ2-5; D is perhaps TRBD2 (6 bases). The CDR3 loop is CASRVGSGQETQYF. The DNA of the CDR3 is TGTGCCAGCAGGGTTGGTAGCGGCCAAGAGACCCAGTACTTC.